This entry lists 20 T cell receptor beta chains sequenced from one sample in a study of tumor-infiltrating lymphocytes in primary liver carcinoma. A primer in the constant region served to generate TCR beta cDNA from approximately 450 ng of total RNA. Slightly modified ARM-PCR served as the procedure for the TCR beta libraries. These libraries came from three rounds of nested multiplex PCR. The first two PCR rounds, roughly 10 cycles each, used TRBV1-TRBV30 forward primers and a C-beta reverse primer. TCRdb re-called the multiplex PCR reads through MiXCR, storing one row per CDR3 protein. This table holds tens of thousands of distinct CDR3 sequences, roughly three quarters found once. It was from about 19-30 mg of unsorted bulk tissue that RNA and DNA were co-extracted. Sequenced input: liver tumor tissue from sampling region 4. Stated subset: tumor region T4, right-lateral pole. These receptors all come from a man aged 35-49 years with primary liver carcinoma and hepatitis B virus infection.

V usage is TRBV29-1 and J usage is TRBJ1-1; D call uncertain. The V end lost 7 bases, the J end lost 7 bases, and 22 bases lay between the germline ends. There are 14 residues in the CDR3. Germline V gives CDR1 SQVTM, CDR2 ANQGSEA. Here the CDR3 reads CSAQKLTWEGEAFF. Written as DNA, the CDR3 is TGCAGCGCCCAGAAGCTGACTTGGGAGGGTGAAGCTTTCTTT.

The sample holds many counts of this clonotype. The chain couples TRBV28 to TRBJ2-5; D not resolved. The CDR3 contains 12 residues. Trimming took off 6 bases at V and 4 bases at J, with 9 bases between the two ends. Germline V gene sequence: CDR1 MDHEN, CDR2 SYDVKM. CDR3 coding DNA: TGTGCCAGCAGCGAAGGTGGAGAGACCCAGTACTTC. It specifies CASSEGGETQYF.

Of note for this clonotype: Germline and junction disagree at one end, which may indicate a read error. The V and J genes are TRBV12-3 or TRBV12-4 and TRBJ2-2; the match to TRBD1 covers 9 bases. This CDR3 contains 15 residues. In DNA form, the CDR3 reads TGTGCCAGCAGTTTGGGACAGGGTGCAACCGGGAAGCTGTTTTTT. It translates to CASSLGQGATGKLFF.

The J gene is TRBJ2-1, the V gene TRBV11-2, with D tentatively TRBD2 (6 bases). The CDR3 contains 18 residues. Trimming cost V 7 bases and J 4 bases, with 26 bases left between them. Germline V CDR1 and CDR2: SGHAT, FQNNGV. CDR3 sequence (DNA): TGTGCCAGCAACTTTTATCTTAGGAGGACCGGGAGTTACAATGAGCAGTTCTTC. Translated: CASNFYLRRTGSYNEQFF.

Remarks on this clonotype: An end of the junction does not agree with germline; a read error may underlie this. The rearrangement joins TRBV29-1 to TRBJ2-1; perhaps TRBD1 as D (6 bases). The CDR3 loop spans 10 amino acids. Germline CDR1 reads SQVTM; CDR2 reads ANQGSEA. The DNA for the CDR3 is TGCTGCGGATCGGACAGTGAGCGGTTCTTC. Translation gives CCGSDSERFF.

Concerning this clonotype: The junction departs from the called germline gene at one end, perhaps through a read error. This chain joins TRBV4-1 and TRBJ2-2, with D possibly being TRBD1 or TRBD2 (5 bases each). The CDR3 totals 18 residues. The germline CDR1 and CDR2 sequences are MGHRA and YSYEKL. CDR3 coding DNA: TGCGCCAGCGGCCAGGATCCCCCTCAGGGAGCGGACACCGGGGAGCTGTTTTTT. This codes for CASGQDPPQGADTGELFF.

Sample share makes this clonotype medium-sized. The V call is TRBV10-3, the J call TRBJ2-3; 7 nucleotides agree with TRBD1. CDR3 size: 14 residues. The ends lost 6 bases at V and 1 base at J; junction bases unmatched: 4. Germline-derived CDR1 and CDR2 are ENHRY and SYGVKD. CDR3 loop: CAISDRAGTDTQYF. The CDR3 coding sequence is TGTGCCATCAGCGACAGGGCTGGCACAGATACGCAGTATTTT.

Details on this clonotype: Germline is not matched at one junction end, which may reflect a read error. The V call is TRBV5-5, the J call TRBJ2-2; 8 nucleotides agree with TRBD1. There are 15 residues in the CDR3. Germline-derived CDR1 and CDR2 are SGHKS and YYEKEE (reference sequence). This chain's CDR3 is CANSLPGGDTGELFF. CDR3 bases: TGTGCCAACAGCCTCCCAGGGGGCGACACCGGGGAGCTGTTTTTT.

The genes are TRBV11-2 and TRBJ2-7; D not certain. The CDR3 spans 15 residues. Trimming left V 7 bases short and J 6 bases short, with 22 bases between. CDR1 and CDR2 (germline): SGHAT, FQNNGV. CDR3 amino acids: CASNTAPGPGCEQYF. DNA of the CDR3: TGTGCCAGCAACACGGCACCGGGTCCAGGCTGCGAGCAGTACTTC.

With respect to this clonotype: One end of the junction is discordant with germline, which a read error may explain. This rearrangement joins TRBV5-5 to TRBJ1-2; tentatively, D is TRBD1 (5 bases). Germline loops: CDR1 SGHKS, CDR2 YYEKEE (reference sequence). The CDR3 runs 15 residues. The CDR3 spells CASSPWSLLRDGYRF. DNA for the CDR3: TGTGCCAGCAGCCCCTGGTCTCTTCTTAGGGACGGCTACAGATTC.

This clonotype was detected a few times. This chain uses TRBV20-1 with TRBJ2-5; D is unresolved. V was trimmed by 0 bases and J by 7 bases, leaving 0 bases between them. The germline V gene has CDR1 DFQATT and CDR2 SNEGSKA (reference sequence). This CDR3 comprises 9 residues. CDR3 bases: TGCAGTGCTAGAGAGACCCAGTACTTC. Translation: CSARETQYF.

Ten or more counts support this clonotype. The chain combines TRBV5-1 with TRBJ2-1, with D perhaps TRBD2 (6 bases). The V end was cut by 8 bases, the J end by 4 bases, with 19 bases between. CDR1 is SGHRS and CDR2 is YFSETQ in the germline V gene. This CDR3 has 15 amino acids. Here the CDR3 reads CASSRDSIGYNEQFF. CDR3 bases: TGCGCCAGTTCCCGGGACTCCATCGGATACAATGAGCAGTTCTTC.

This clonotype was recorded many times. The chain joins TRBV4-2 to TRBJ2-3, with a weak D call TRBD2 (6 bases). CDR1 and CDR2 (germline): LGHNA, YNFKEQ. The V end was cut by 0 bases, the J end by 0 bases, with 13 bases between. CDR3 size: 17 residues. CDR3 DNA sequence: TGTGCCAGCAGCCAAGATGGATACGGAGGGAGCACAGATACGCAGTATTTT. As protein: CASSQDGYGGSTDTQYF.

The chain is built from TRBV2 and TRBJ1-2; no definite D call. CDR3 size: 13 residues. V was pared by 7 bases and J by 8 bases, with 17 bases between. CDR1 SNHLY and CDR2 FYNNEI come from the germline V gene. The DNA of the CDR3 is TGTGCCAGCACTGGCGGCAGATCGTGGGGCTACACCTTC. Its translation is CASTGGRSWGYTF. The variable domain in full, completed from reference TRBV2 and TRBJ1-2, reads EPEVTQTPSHQVTQMGQEVILRCVPISNHLYFYWYRQILGQKVEFLVSFYNNEISEKSEIFDDQFSVERPDGSNFTLKIRSTKLEDSAMYFCASTGGRSWGYTFGSGTRLTVV.

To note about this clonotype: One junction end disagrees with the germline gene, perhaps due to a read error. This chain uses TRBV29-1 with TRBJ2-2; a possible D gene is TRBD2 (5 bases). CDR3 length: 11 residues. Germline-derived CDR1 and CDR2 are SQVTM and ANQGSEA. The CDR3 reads CSVGNSGVLFF. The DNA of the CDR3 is TGCAGCGTAGGGAACTCCGGGGTGCTGTTTTTT.

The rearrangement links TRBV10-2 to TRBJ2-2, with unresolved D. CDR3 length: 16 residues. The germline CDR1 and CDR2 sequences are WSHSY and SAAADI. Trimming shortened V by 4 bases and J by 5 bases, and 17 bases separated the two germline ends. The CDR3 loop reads CASSVARRWKTGELFF. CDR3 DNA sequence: TGCGCCAGCAGTGTGGCGCGGAGATGGAAGACCGGGGAGCTGTTTTTT.

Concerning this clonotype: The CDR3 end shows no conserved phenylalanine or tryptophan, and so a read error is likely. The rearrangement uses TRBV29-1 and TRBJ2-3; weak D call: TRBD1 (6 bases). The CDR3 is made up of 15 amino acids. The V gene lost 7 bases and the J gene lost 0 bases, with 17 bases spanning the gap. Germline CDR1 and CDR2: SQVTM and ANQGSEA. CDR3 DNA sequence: TGCAGCGCGCAACAGGGACCCCTTAGCACAGATACGCAGTATTCC. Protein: CSAQQGPLSTDTQYS.

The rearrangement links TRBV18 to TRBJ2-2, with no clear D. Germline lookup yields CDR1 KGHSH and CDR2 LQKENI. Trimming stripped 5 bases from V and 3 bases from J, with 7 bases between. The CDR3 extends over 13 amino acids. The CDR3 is CASSLSHTGELFF. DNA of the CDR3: TGTGCCAGCTCATTGTCTCACACCGGGGAGCTGTTTTTT.

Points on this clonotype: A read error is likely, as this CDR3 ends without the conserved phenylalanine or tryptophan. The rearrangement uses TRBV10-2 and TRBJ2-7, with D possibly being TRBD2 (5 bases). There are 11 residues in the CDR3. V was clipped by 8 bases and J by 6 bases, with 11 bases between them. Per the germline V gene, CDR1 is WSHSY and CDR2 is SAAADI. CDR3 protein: CASRTYCEQYL. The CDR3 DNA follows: TGCGCCAGCCGGACTTACTGCGAGCAGTACCTC.

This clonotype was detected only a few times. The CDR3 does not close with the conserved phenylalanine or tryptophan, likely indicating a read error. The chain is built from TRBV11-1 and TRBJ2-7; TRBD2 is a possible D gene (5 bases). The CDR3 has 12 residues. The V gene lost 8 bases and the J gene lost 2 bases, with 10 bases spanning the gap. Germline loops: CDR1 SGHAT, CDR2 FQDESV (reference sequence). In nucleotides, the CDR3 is TGTGCCAGCGGCCTAGCCACCTACGAGCAGTACTAC. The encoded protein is CASGLATYEQYY.